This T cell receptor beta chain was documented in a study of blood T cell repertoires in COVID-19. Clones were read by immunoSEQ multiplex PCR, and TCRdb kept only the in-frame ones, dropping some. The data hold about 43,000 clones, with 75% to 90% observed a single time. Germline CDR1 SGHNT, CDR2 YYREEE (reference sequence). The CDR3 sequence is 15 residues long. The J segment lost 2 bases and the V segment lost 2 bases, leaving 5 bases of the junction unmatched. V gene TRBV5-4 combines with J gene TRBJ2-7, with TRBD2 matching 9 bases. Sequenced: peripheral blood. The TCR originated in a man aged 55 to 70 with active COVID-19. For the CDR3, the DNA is TGTGCCAGCAGCTTATGGACTAGCGCGACCTACGAGCAGTACTTC. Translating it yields CASSLWTSATYEQYF.